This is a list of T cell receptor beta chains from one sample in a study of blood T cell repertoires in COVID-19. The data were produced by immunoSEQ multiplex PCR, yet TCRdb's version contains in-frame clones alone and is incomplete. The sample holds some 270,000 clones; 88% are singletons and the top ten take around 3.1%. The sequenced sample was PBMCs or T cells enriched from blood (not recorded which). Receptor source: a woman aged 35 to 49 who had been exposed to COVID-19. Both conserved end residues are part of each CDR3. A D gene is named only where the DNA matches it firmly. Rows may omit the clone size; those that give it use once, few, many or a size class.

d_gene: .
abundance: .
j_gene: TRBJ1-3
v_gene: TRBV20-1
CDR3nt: TGCAGTGCTAGTGGGCGGTTCTCTGGAAACACCATATATTTT
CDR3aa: CSASGRFSGNTIYF

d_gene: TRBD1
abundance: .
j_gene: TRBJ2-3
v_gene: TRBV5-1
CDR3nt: TGTGCCAGCAGCCCCCTGGGACAGGCCCTTCGGGATACGCAGTATTTT
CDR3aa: CASSPLGQALRDTQYF

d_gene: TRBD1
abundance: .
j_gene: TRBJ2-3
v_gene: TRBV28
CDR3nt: TGTGCCAGCCCGGGACAGGGCTCTGATGTCACAGATACGCAGTATTTT
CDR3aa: CASPGQGSDVTDTQYF

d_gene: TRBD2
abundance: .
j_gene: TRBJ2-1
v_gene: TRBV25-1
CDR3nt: TGTGCCACCGAAACTAGCGGGGCTTACAATGAGCAGTTCTTC
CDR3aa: CATETSGAYNEQFF

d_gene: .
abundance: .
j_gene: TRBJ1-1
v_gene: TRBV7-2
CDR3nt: TGTGCCAGCAGTCTATCCGGCAGGGGAAACATGAACACTGAAGCTTTCTTT
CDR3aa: CASSLSGRGNMNTEAFF

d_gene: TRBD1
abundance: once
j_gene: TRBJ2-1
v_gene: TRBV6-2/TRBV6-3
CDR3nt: TGTGCCAGCAGTACCCCCGCCAGGGGGTTGCTTGAGCAGTTCTTC
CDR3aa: CASSTPARGLLEQFF

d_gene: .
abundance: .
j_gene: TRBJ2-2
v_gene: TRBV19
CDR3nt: TGTGCCAGTAGTATACACGGCGGGAACACCGGGGAGCTGTTTTTT
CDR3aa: CASSIHGGNTGELFF

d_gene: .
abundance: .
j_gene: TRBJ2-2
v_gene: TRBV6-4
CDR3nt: TGTGCCAGCAGTAGCGGGAACACCGGGGAGCTGTTTTTT
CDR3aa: CASSSGNTGELFF

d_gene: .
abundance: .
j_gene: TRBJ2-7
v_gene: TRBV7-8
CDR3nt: TGTGCCAGCAGCCGGGGACACCGCTTCTACGAGCAGTACTTC
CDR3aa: CASSRGHRFYEQYF

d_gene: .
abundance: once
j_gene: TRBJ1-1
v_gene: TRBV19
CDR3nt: TGTGCCAGTAGTATAGCACGGGGGGGGAATGAAGCTTTCTTT
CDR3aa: CASSIARGGNEAFF

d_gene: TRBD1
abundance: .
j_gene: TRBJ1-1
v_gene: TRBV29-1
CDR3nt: TGCAGCGGCTTCGACAGGGGTAACACTGAAGCTTTCTTT
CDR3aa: CSGFDRGNTEAFF

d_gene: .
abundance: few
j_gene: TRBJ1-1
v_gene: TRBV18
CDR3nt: TGTGCCAGCTCGGCCGGGGAACCCGGCACTGAAGCTTTCTTT
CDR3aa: CASSAGEPGTEAFF

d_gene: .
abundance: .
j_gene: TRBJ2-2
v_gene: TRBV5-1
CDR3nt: TGTGCCAGCAGTTCGAGTTACACCGGGGAGCTGTTTTTT
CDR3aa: CASSSSYTGELFF

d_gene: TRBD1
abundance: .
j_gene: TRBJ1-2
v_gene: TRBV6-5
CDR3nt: TGTGCCAGCAGTTACTCCCCCTGGGACAGGGCAAATGGCTACACCTTC
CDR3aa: CASSYSPWDRANGYTF

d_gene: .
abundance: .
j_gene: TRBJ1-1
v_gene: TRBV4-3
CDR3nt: TGCGCCAGCAGCCAAAGATTACTCAGGGATGAAGCTTTCTTT
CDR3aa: CASSQRLLRDEAFF

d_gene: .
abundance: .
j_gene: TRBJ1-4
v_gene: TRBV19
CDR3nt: TGTGCCAGTAGTGCTGACAGGTGGACTGAAAAACTGTTTTTT
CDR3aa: CASSADRWTEKLFF

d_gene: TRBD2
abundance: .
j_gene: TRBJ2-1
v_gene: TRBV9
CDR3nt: TGTGCCAGCAGCGAGCGTCGGACTAGCGCTGACTCCTACAATGAGCAGTTCTTC
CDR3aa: CASSERRTSADSYNEQFF

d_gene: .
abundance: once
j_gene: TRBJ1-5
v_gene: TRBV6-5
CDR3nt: TGTGCCAGCAGTTTTCGGACAGAAAGCAATCAGCCCCAGCATTTT
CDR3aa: CASSFRTESNQPQHF

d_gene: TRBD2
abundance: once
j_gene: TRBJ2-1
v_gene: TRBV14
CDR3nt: TGTGCCAGCAGCCAAGAGGGGACTAGCGGGATGTTTGGTTACTCCTACAATGAGCAGTTCTTC
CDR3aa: CASSQEGTSGMFGYSYNEQFF

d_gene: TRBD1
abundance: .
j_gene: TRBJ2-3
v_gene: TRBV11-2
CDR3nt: TGTGCCAGCAGCCGCAACCGCCGGGACAGGGTGCCAGATACGCAGTATTTT
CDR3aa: CASSRNRRDRVPDTQYF

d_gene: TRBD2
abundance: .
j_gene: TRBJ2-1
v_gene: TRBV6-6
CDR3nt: TGTGCCAGCAGTTACCAGGGACTAGCGGGGGACAATGAGCAGTTCTTC
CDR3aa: CASSYQGLAGDNEQFF

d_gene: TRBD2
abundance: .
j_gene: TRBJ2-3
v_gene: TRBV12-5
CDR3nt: TGTGCTAGTGGTTTGGATTCTACGGGAGGGACAGATACGCAGTATTTT
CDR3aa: CASGLDSTGGTDTQYF

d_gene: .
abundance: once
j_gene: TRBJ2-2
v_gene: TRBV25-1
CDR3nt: TGTGCCAGCAGAGACACGACTGAGGGTAGCGGGGAGCTGTTTTTT
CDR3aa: CASRDTTEGSGELFF

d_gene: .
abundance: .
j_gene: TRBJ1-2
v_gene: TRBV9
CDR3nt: TGTGCCAGCAGCGATAAACAGGGCGGCTATGGCTACACCTTC
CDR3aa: CASSDKQGGYGYTF

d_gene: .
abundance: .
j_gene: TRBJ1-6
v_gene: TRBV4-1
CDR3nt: TGCGCCAGCAGCCAAGACCACAGTAATTCACCCCTCCACTTT
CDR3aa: CASSQDHSNSPLHF

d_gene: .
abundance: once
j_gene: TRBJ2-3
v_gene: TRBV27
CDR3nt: TGTGCCAGCAGTTTACAGGGTTCGAGGGATACGCAGTATTTT
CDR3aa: CASSLQGSRDTQYF

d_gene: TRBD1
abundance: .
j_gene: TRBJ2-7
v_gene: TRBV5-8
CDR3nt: TGTGCCAGCAGCTTGGCAGGACAGGGGGCTACCTCCTACGAGCAGTACTTC
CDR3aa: CASSLAGQGATSYEQYF

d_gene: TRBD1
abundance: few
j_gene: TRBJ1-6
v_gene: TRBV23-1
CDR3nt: TGCGCCAGCAGTCCCAAAATAGCGGACAGGGTAGCTGAGTCACCCCTCCACTTT
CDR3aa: CASSPKIADRVAESPLHF

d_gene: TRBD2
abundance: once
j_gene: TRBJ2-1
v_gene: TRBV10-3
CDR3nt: TGTGCCATCAACCCGGGACTAGCGGGATTACATGAGCAGTTCTTC
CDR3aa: CAINPGLAGLHEQFF

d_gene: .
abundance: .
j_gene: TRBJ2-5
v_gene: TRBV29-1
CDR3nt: TGCAGCGTTGAATTAGGTGGACAGCAAGAGACCCAGTACTTC
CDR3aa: CSVELGGQQETQYF

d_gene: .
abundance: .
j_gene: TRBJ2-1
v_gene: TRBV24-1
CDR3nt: TGTGCCACCAGTGATATTCGCGCGTCGGGATTATCCTATGAGCAGTTCTTC
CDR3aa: CATSDIRASGLSYEQFF

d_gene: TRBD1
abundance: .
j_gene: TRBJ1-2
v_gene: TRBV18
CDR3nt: TGTGCCAGCTCCCTTGGACAGGGGGGCTTGTCGGGCTATGGCTACACCTTC
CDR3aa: CASSLGQGGLSGYGYTF

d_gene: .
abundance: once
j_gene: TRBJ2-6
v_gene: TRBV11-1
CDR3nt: TGTGCCAGCAGCTTAACTAGCTCTGGGGCCAACGTCCTGACTTTC
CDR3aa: CASSLTSSGANVLTF

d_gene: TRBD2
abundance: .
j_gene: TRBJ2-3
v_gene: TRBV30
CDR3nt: TGTGCCTGGAGTGTAGGTTCTAGCGGATACACAGATACGCAGTATTTT
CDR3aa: CAWSVGSSGYTDTQYF

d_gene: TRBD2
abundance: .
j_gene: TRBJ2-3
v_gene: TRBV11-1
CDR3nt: TGTGCCAGCAGCTACATAGCGGGGGGCGGAGATACGCAGTATTTT
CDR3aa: CASSYIAGGGDTQYF

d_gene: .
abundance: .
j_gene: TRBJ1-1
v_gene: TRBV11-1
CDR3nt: TGTGCCAGCAGCCCCTCATTCGCCACAGGTAACACTGAAGCTTTCTTT
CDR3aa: CASSPSFATGNTEAFF

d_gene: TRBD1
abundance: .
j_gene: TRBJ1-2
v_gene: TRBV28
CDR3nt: TGTGCCAGCAGTTCAGGACAGGGGCCCAACTATGGCTACACCTTC
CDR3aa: CASSSGQGPNYGYTF

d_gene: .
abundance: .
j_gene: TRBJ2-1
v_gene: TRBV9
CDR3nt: TGTGCCAGCAGCGTAGGCGACACCAGTTACAATGAGCAGTTCTTC
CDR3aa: CASSVGDTSYNEQFF

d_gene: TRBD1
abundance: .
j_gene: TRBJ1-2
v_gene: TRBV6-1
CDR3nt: TGTGCCAGCAGTGAATTCGGGACAGGCTATGGCTACACCTTC
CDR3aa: CASSEFGTGYGYTF

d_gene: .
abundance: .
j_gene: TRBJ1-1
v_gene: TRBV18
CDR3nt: TGTGCCAGCTCCAATTCACAGGGTTGGTTGGGGGACACTGAAGCTTTCTTT
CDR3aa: CASSNSQGWLGDTEAFF